Described below is a single T cell receptor (beta chain) sequence and its context. The antigen is undetermined. Per germline, CDR1 LNHDA and CDR2 SQIVND (reference sequence). The CDR3 spans 14 residues. The ends were cut back, 5 bases at V and 3 bases at J, with 13 bases in the middle. The PCR employed 60 Vbeta primers together with 13 Jbeta primers. The repertoire was sequenced with immunoSEQ multiplex PCR; TCRdb's copy has only in-frame clones and lacks some. The data show some 120,000 clones, around 75% seen once. This entry is derived from a study of cytomegalovirus exposure and HLA in healthy donors. General observations from the study: A later analysis found TCR association rates differed by HLA locus, highest for DRB1 and lowest for HLA-C. Across all donors, roughly uniform sequencing depth was an assumption of the presence/absence analyses. Analysis was performed later, and it showed HLA-associated TCR beta chains to be more clonally expanded than equally common others.

This clonotype was obtained from a woman in her fifties or sixties in good health and CMV-seropositive. The rearrangement uses TRBV19 and TRBJ1-2; D remains ambiguous. The material sequenced was PBMCs. The CDR3, as DNA: TGTGCCAGTAGTTCCGGAGGAAGGGACTATGGCTACACCTTC. Its translation is CASSSGGRDYGYTF. Complete variable domain (other parts from reference TRBV19 and TRBJ1-2): DGGITQSPKYLFRKEGQNVTLSCEQNLNHDAMYWYRQDPGQGLRLIYYSQIVNDFQKGDIAEGYSVSREKKESFPLTVTSAQKNPTAFYLCASSSGGRDYGYTFGSGTRLTVV.